This TCR beta chain emerged from a study of radiotherapy plus CTLA-4 blockade in lung cancer. Study-wide context: Objective response was observed in over 15% of patients, and disease control in roughly 30%.

Notes on the study in general: An expansion of tumor-derived TCR clones occurred in blood after radiotherapy plus ipilimumab. Interferon-beta, together with early blood T cell clone dynamics, reportedly best predicted response.

Turning to this clone: As yet, its antigen is unknown.

Chemo-refractory metastatic non-small-cell lung cancer patients underwent focal radiation alongside CTLA-4 blockade with ipilimumab. Some clones are missing from TCRdb's copy, which holds only in-frame ones; the method was immunoSEQ multiplex PCR. The sample has some 40,000 clones, about 74% seen once; the top ten hold about 2.7%. This sequence originates from a human donor with non-small cell lung cancer whose response to radiotherapy plus ipilimumab could not be evaluated. This specimen was peripheral blood, taken from a patient treated with radiotherapy plus ipilimumab.

The CDR3 coding sequence is TGTGCCAGCAGCTTAGGTGCAGCTAATGAAAAACTGTTTTTT. This translates into CASSLGAANEKLFF. This chain connects TRBV7-2 to TRBJ1-4; D gene ambiguous. Trimming removed 1 base from V and 3 bases from J, with 6 bases in between. The length of the CDR3 is 14 residues. Germline V gene data show CDR1 as SGHTA and CDR2 as FQGNSA.